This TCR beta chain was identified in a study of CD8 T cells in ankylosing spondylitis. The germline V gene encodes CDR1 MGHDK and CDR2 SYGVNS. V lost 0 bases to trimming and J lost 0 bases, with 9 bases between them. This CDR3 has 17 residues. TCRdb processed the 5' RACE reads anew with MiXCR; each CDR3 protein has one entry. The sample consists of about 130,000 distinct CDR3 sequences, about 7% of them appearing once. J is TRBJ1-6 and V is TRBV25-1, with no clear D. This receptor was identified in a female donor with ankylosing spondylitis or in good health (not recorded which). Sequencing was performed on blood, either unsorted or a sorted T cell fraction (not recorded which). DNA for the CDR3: TGTGCCAGCAGTGAATATGTGTCAAGCTCCTATAATTCACCCCTCCACTTT. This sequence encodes CASSEYVSSSYNSPLHF.